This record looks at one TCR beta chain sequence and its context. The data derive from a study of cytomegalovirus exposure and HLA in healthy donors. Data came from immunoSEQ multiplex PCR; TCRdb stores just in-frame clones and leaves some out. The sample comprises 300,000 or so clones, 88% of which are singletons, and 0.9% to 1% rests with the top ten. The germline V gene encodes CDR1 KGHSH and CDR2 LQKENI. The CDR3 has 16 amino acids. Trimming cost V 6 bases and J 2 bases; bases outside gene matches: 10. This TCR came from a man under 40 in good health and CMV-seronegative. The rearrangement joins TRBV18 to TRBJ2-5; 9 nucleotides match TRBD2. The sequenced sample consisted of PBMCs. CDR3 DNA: TGTGCCAGCTCCTATCCTAGCGGGGCGTTACAAGAGACCCAGTACTTC. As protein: CASSYPSGALQETQYF.